The 30 T cell receptor beta chains reported below all come from one sample, sequenced in a study of cytomegalovirus exposure and HLA in healthy donors. PCR was performed using 60 Vbeta and 13 Jbeta primers. Method: immunoSEQ multiplex PCR; TCRdb's copy keeps in-frame clones and lacks some. This sample carries about 200,000 clones, approximately 79% of them seen once, and the ten largest clones take approximately 1.5%. Source material: PBMCs. Receptors were obtained from a man aged 50-59 years in good health and CMV-seronegative.

The chain employs TRBV11-3 and TRBJ2-6, with TRBD1 as a possible D gene (6 bases). The V gene lost 5 bases and the J gene lost 0 bases, with 20 bases spanning the gap. From germline, CDR1 is SGHNT and CDR2 YENEEA. This CDR3 is 19 amino acids long. Here the CDR3 DNA reads TGTGCCAGCAGCGCCGGGTCGGGCAGGGGAGACTCTGGGGCCAACGTCCTGACTTTC. Translated: CASSAGSGRGDSGANVLTF.

The V gene is TRBV28, the J gene TRBJ2-3, with D tentatively TRBD1 (5 bases). This CDR3 contains 12 residues. Trimming removed 5 bases from V and 6 bases from J, with 9 bases in between. Germline V CDR1 and CDR2: MDHEN, SYDVKM. CDR3 in amino acids: CASSLKGDTQYF. In DNA form, the CDR3 reads TGTGCCAGCAGTCTTAAGGGGGATACGCAGTATTTT.

This clone has more than one count but fewer than ten. V usage is TRBV2 and J usage is TRBJ1-5, with 12 bases lining up with TRBD1. The CDR3 has 19 residues. The V gene end was trimmed by 6 bases and the J gene end by 2 bases; junction bases not matched to a gene: 14. Germline assignment: CDR1 SNHLY and CDR2 FYNNEI. CDR3: CASRPIRRDRGRGNQPQHF. The CDR3 DNA reads as TGTGCCAGCAGACCCATTAGAAGGGACAGGGGGCGAGGCAATCAGCCCCAGCATTTT.

This clone was seen only a few times. J is TRBJ2-5 and V is TRBV30; maybe TRBD1 (8 bases). The CDR3 sequence is 16 residues long. V was clipped by 5 bases and J by 4 bases, with 23 bases between them. Germline-derived CDR1 and CDR2 are GTSNPN and SVGIG (reference sequence). CDR3 bases: TGTGCCTGGGCGTCCTTTTCAGGGGGCGGGGGAGAGACCCAGTACTTC. Its translation is CAWASFSGGGGETQYF.

The V call is TRBV19, the J call TRBJ2-5; 7 nucleotides align to TRBD1. V gave up 5 bases and J gave up 1 base; unmatched junction bases: 10. The germline V gene encodes CDR1 LNHDA and CDR2 SQIVND (reference sequence). The CDR3 loop spans 16 amino acids. CDR3 loop: CASSPLTGKSQETQYF. The CDR3 nucleotides are TGTGCCAGTAGTCCTTTGACAGGGAAGTCCCAAGAGACCCAGTACTTC.

This clone was seen a few times. V and J are TRBV28 and TRBJ2-1; the D is unclear. V lost 5 bases and J 4 bases, leaving 15 bases between the germline ends. Germline CDR1 and CDR2: MDHEN and SYDVKM. The CDR3 has 15 amino acids. The CDR3 region has the DNA TGTGCCAGCAGTATAGGTCTAGAGCAATACAATGAGCAGTTCTTC. It codes for CASSIGLEQYNEQFF.

The chain uses TRBV6-1 and TRBJ1-5; 8 bases line up with TRBD1. The length of the CDR3 is 14 residues. Trimming at V came to 3 bases and at J to 4 bases, leaving 2 bases not matched to a gene. The germline gives CDR1 MNHNS, CDR2 SASEGT. The CDR3 DNA sequence: TGTGCCAGCAGTGAGTGGACAGGGAATCAGCCCCAGCATTTT. This gives the protein CASSEWTGNQPQHF.

In this sample, this clone turned up once. The CDR3 sequence: CASISGSISTGELFF. CDR3 nucleotide sequence: TGTGCCAGCATTAGCGGGAGTATAAGCACCGGGGAGCTGTTTTTT. This rearrangement joins TRBV6-1 to TRBJ2-2; 9 nucleotides match TRBD2. Germline V CDR1 and CDR2: MNHNS, SASEGT. The CDR3 is 15 amino acids. V gave up 7 bases and J gave up 4 bases; unmatched junction bases: 7.

The J gene is TRBJ1-1, the V gene TRBV2; TRBD1 might be the D (5 bases). Germline V CDR1 and CDR2: SNHLY, FYNNEI. The CDR3 loop spans 14 amino acids. The V end was cut by 6 bases, the J end by 0 bases, with 11 bases between. The CDR3 sequence is CASRREGMNTEAFF. CDR3 bases: TGTGCCAGCAGGCGGGAGGGGATGAACACTGAAGCTTTCTTT.

This clone was found once. The V call is TRBV5-4, the J call TRBJ1-5; D gene unclear. Between the trimmed V and J ends, which lost 1 base and 4 bases, there was a span of 6 bases. Germline lookup yields CDR1 SGHNT and CDR2 YYREEE (reference sequence). This CDR3 has 13 residues. CDR3 in amino acids: CASSLLPNQPQHF. The CDR3 bases are TGTGCCAGCAGCTTGCTTCCGAATCAGCCCCAGCATTTT. The full variable domain, in which reference TRBV5-4 and TRBJ1-5 provide the parts outside the CDR3, is ETGVTQSPTHLIKTRGQQVTLRCSSQSGHNTVSWYQQALGQGPQFIFQYYREEENGRGNFPPRFSGLQFPNYSSELNVNALELDDSALYLCASSLLPNQPQHFGDGTRLSIL.

The chain joins TRBV5-1 to TRBJ2-1; TRBD1 might be the D (5 bases). Germline CDR1 and CDR2: SGHRS and YFSETQ. The ends were cut back, 0 bases at V and 5 bases at J, with 9 bases in the middle. The length of the CDR3 is 14 residues. The DNA of the CDR3 is TGCGCCAGCAGCTTGGCCCAGGGCCACAATGAGCAGTTCTTC. This gives the protein CASSLAQGHNEQFF.

The CDR3 sequence is CASSSLLTSGNSYNEQFF. Written as DNA, the CDR3 is TGTGCCAGCAGTTCGCTCCTGACTAGCGGAAACTCCTACAATGAGCAGTTCTTC. The chain recombines TRBV11-2 with TRBJ2-1, with 9 positions matching TRBD2. The CDR3 length is 18 residues. CDR1 and CDR2 from the germline V gene are SGHAT and FQNNGV. Trimming removed 6 bases from V and 0 bases from J; junction bases left unmatched: 12. Looking up the rest from reference TRBV11-2 and TRBJ2-1 gives the full variable domain: EAGVAQSPRYKIIEKRQSVAFWCNPISGHATLYWYQQILGQGPKLLIQFQNNGVVDDSQLPKDRFSAERLKGVDSTLKIQPAKLEDSAVYLCASSSLLTSGNSYNEQFFGPGTRLTVL.

The chain has TRBV4-1 and TRBJ2-1; the match to TRBD2 covers 7 bases. The V segment lost 0 bases and the J segment 9 bases; nucleotides outside the gene matches: 11. CDR3 length: 16 residues. Germline V gene sequence: CDR1 MGHRA, CDR2 YSYEKL. The CDR3 DNA follows: TGCGCCAGCAGCCAAGATGGGGGAGGGATTCTCCTTGAGCAGTTCTTC. Protein: CASSQDGGGILLEQFF.

The chain recombines TRBV30 with TRBJ2-4; no clear D. The V end lost 4 bases, the J end lost 2 bases, and 15 bases lay between the germline ends. This CDR3 spans 15 amino acids. In germline, CDR1 is GTSNPN, CDR2 SVGIG (reference sequence). CDR3 DNA sequence: TGTGCCTGGAAAAGCCGCGCCGATCCCAAAAACATTCAGTACTTC. Amino acid sequence: CAWKSRADPKNIQYF.

The genes are TRBV5-1 and TRBJ1-2; no reliable D call. CDR3 length equals 13 residues. The V end lost 3 bases, the J end lost 3 bases, and 9 bases lay between the germline ends. Germline values: CDR1 SGHRS, CDR2 YFSETQ. This CDR3 reads CASSYVPDYGYTF. The CDR3 nucleotides are TGCGCCAGCAGCTACGTACCGGACTATGGCTACACCTTC.

V usage is TRBV7-2 and J usage is TRBJ2-3; D perhaps matches TRBD1 (6 bases). CDR3 length equals 15 residues. The ends were cut back, 1 base at V and 0 bases at J, with 8 bases in the middle. Germline CDR1 and CDR2: SGHTA and FQGNSA. Here the CDR3 reads CASSLDGTSTDTQYF. CDR3 in DNA: TGTGCCAGCAGCTTAGACGGGACAAGCACAGATACGCAGTATTTT.

The chain employs TRBV28 and TRBJ1-3, with no clear D. Germline CDR1 MDHEN, CDR2 SYDVKM. Trimming left V 2 bases short and J 0 bases short, with 8 bases between. CDR3 length equals 15 residues. As DNA, the CDR3 is TGTGCCAGCAGTTTAAGGCCAGGCTCTGGAAACACCATATATTTT. Protein sequence: CASSLRPGSGNTIYF.

The chain links TRBV14 to TRBJ2-7; a possible D gene is TRBD1 (5 bases). In germline, CDR1 is SGHDN, CDR2 FVKESK. V was shortened by 0 bases and J by 0 bases, with 9 bases between the two germline ends. The CDR3 runs to 15 residues. For the CDR3, the DNA is TGTGCCAGCAGCCAAGAGACAGTTGCCTCCTACGAGCAGTACTTC. Its translation: CASSQETVASYEQYF.

This chain links TRBV11-2 with TRBJ2-1, with 7 bases identical to TRBD2. CDR3 length: 14 residues. Germline V gene lookup returns CDR1 SGHAT and CDR2 FQNNGV. The ends lost 6 bases at V and 0 bases at J; junction bases unmatched: 2. The DNA for the CDR3 is TGTGCCAGCAGATGGACTAGCTCCTACAATGAGCAGTTCTTC. This gives the protein CASRWTSSYNEQFF. Drawing the rest from reference TRBV11-2 and TRBJ2-1, the complete variable domain is EAGVAQSPRYKIIEKRQSVAFWCNPISGHATLYWYQQILGQGPKLLIQFQNNGVVDDSQLPKDRFSAERLKGVDSTLKIQPAKLEDSAVYLCASRWTSSYNEQFFGPGTRLTVL.

The rearrangement links TRBV29-1 to TRBJ2-7, with TRBD2 matching 7 bases. The V and J ends lost 5 bases and 7 bases, in that order; junction bases with no gene match: 11. From germline, CDR1 is SQVTM and CDR2 ANQGSEA. This CDR3 is built from 13 residues. The CDR3 region has the DNA TGCAGCGTTTACGGCGGGAGATTAGGGGAGCAGTACTTC. Its protein product is CSVYGGRLGEQYF.

This CDR3 reads CASSPPWSSEDNEQFF. CDR3 sequence (DNA): TGCGCCAGCAGCCCCCCTTGGTCTAGCGAAGACAATGAGCAGTTCTTC. V usage is TRBV5-1 and J usage is TRBJ2-1; maybe TRBD2 (6 bases). Between the trimmed V and J ends, which lost 4 bases and 5 bases, there was a span of 19 bases. In germline, CDR1 is SGHRS, CDR2 YFSETQ. The CDR3 is made up of 16 amino acids.

The rearrangement links TRBV5-1 to TRBJ2-5; 11 nucleotides match TRBD2. The CDR3 has 15 residues. V shed 2 bases and J 1 base; nucleotides not matched to a gene: 1. Germline assignment: CDR1 SGHRS and CDR2 YFSETQ. CDR3 sequence (DNA): TGCGCCAGCAGCTTACTAGCGGGGGTCCAAGAGACCCAGTACTTC. It specifies CASSLLAGVQETQYF. The complete variable domain, with remaining parts taken from reference TRBV5-1 and TRBJ2-5, reads KAGVTQTPRYLIKTRGQQVTLSCSPISGHRSVSWYQQTPGQGLQFLFEYFSETQRNKGNFPGRFSGRQFSNSRSEMNVSTLELGDSALYLCASSLLAGVQETQYFGPGTRLLVL.

The chain couples TRBV5-6 to TRBJ2-5, with D possibly TRBD2 on 6 matching bases. The CDR3 consists of 15 residues. From germline, CDR1 is SGHDT and CDR2 YYEEEE. Trimming shortened V by 4 bases and J by 4 bases, and 17 bases separated the two germline ends. CDR3 in DNA: TGTGCCAGCAGCCGTATACAACTCGGGGGAGAGACCCAGTACTTC. Encoded protein: CASSRIQLGGETQYF.

This clone appeared a few times. One end of the junction does not line up with germline, which may come from a read error. This chain links TRBV7-9 with TRBJ2-5, with D tentatively TRBD1 (5 bases). Per germline, CDR1 SEHNR and CDR2 FQNEAQ (reference sequence). The CDR3 totals 14 residues. The CDR3 DNA follows: TGTTCCAGCAGCTTCGGCAGGGAAGAAGAGACCCAGTACTTC. Residues: CSSSFGREEETQYF.

The rearrangement uses TRBV5-1 and TRBJ1-2; 9 nucleotides align to TRBD1. Germline V lookup: CDR1 SGHRS, CDR2 YFSETQ. The CDR3 runs 16 residues. V trimming: 0 bases; J trimming: 6 bases; junction bases outside the gene matches: 9. CDR3 in amino acids: CASSLVVTGGADGYTF. The DNA for the CDR3 is TGCGCCAGCAGCTTGGTCGTTACAGGGGGCGCAGATGGCTACACCTTC. Based on the CDR3 plus reference TRBV5-1 and TRBJ1-2, the full variable domain is KAGVTQTPRYLIKTRGQQVTLSCSPISGHRSVSWYQQTPGQGLQFLFEYFSETQRNKGNFPGRFSGRQFSNSRSEMNVSTLELGDSALYLCASSLVVTGGADGYTFGSGTRLTVV.

This clone was seen a few times. The chain has TRBV5-1 and TRBJ1-1; maybe TRBD1 (6 bases). Germline loops: CDR1 SGHRS, CDR2 YFSETQ. The germline V and J ends were trimmed by 4 bases and 1 base, with 11 bases remaining between them. This CDR3 spans 14 amino acids. Here the CDR3 reads CASSGRDTNTEAFF. DNA for the CDR3: TGCGCCAGCAGCGGAAGGGACACGAACACTGAAGCTTTCTTT. Based on the CDR3 plus reference TRBV5-1 and TRBJ1-1, the full variable domain is KAGVTQTPRYLIKTRGQQVTLSCSPISGHRSVSWYQQTPGQGLQFLFEYFSETQRNKGNFPGRFSGRQFSNSRSEMNVSTLELGDSALYLCASSGRDTNTEAFFGQGTRLTVV.

The chain couples TRBV19 to TRBJ2-7; D gene ambiguous. The CDR3 sequence is 13 residues long. CDR1 LNHDA and CDR2 SQIVND come from the germline V gene (reference sequence). Trimming removed 5 bases from V and 4 bases from J, with 12 bases in between. Written as DNA, the CDR3 is TGTGCCAGTAGTGTAGCTTCGGGTTACGAGCAGTACTTC. Its translation is CASSVASGYEQYF. The whole variable domain, remainder taken from reference TRBV19 and TRBJ2-7, is DGGITQSPKYLFRKEGQNVTLSCEQNLNHDAMYWYRQDPGQGLRLIYYSQIVNDFQKGDIAEGYSVSREKKESFPLTVTSAQKNPTAFYLCASSVASGYEQYFGPGTRLTVT.

The table lists this clone with a count of one. In DNA form, the CDR3 reads TGCGCCAGCAGCCATAATACAGGGGTTGAAGCTTTCTTT. As protein: CASSHNTGVEAFF. The gene calls are TRBV4-1 and TRBJ1-1; 7 nucleotides match TRBD1. The CDR3 extends over 13 amino acids. Germline CDR1 and CDR2: MGHRA and YSYEKL. V gave up 3 bases and J gave up 7 bases; unmatched junction bases: 5.

J is TRBJ1-1 and V is TRBV28, with no clear D. The V and J ends lost 1 base and 4 bases respectively, with 4 bases between them. This CDR3 is 12 amino acids long. The germline gives CDR1 MDHEN, CDR2 SYDVKM. DNA of the CDR3: TGTGCCAGCAGTTTATACACCACTGAAGCTTTCTTT. As protein: CASSLYTTEAFF. Using reference TRBV28 and TRBJ1-1 for the parts outside the CDR3, the full variable domain is DVKVTQSSRYLVKRTGEKVFLECVQDMDHENMFWYRQDPGLGLRLIYFSYDVKMKEKGDIPEGYSVSREKKERFSLILESASTNQTSMYLCASSLYTTEAFFGQGTRLTVV.

V usage is TRBV18 and J usage is TRBJ2-2; a weak D match, TRBD2 (6 bases). Germline V gene data show CDR1 as KGHSH and CDR2 as LQKENI. The V and J ends lost 4 bases and 4 bases respectively, with 16 bases between them. This CDR3 comprises 16 residues. The CDR3 DNA sequence: TGTGCCAGCTCACTACGGCCGGGGGAAGGCACCGGGGAGCTGTTTTTT. Protein product: CASSLRPGEGTGELFF. The full variable domain, with the rest looked up from reference TRBV18 and TRBJ2-2, is NAGVMQNPRHLVRRRGQEARLRCSPMKGHSHVYWYRQLPEEGLKFMVYLQKENIIDESGMPKERFSAEFPKEGPSILRIQQVVRGDSAAYFCASSLRPGEGTGELFFGEGSRLTVL.